The 27 T cell receptor beta chains below were found in one sample sequenced in a study of blood T cell repertoires in COVID-19 (dated by TCRdb to 2018 to 2020). Library preparation employed the immunoSEQ multiplex PCR assay. The source is immuneACCESS, and TCRdb retained only in-frame sequences with V and J called. Part of the clones is not carried over; for the studies checked, unresolved V genes explain less than half of this, and the remainder is unexplained. In this sample the table shows roughly 200,000 clones, around 84% of which occur a single time. The ten most abundant clones make up around 18% of the sample. Sequenced input: peripheral blood. Receptors were obtained from a woman of 80 years or more with active or convalescent COVID-19.

The chain uses TRBV30 and TRBJ1-5; D may be TRBD1 (5 bases). The CDR3 is 13 amino acids. V shed 7 bases and J shed 3 bases, with 13 bases lying between them. From germline, CDR1 is GTSNPN and CDR2 SVGIG (reference sequence). CDR3 loop: CAFSKGLNQPQHF. The CDR3 DNA follows: TGTGCCTTCTCGAAGGGGCTCAATCAGCCCCAGCATTTT.

This clone was seen more than once but under ten times. V gene TRBV19 combines with J gene TRBJ1-5; D unresolved. Per germline, CDR1 LNHDA and CDR2 SQIVND (reference sequence). The V end lost 7 bases, the J end lost 7 bases, and 17 bases lay between the germline ends. There are 14 residues in the CDR3. The CDR3 DNA sequence: TGTGCCAGTAACCAACAGAGTCTGTCCCAGCCCCAGCATTTT. Translation: CASNQQSLSQPQHF.

The V and J genes are TRBV6-5 and TRBJ1-6; TRBD1 is a possible D gene (6 bases). CDR1 is MNHEY and CDR2 is SVGAGI in the germline V gene. The CDR3 contains 16 residues. With 0 bases removed from V and 4 bases from J, the gap between germline ends came to 10 bases. Here the CDR3 DNA reads TGTGCCAGCAGTTACTCGGCTACAGGGTATAATTCACCCCTCCACTTT. This codes for CASSYSATGYNSPLHF.

The genes are TRBV10-3 and TRBJ1-5; possibly TRBD1 for D (6 bases). The CDR3 is made up of 14 amino acids. Germline assignment: CDR1 ENHRY and CDR2 SYGVKD. V was pared by 2 bases and J by 6 bases, with 11 bases between. The chain's CDR3 is CAISEMGAVQPQHF. CDR3 in DNA: TGTGCCATCAGTGAGATGGGGGCTGTTCAGCCCCAGCATTTT.

The V gene is TRBV19, the J gene TRBJ1-3, with D unclear. Germline CDR1 reads LNHDA; CDR2 reads SQIVND (reference sequence). The CDR3 has 19 amino acids. V lost 5 bases, J lost 0 bases, and 23 bases lay in between. The CDR3 DNA reads as TGTGCCAGTAGTCCCGGGATCCTCTCTCCTGAAATCTCTGGAAACACCATATATTTT. This codes for CASSPGILSPEISGNTIYF.

The V and J genes are TRBV9 and TRBJ2-7; D gene unclear. The CDR3 extends over 13 amino acids. Germline CDR1 reads SGDLS; CDR2 reads YYNGEE. Trimming left V 4 bases short and J 6 bases short, with 14 bases between. This CDR3 is CASSKPPGSEQYF. CDR3 DNA: TGTGCCAGCAGCAAGCCCCCAGGATCCGAGCAGTACTTC.

The V gene is TRBV5-4, the J gene TRBJ2-1; D is perhaps TRBD1 (6 bases). CDR1 SGHNT and CDR2 YYREEE come from the germline V gene (reference sequence). Trimming pared 0 bases from V and 2 bases from J, leaving 9 bases between. The CDR3 extends over 15 amino acids. The CDR3 coding sequence is TGTGCCAGCAGCTTGGGACAGGAGACCTACAATGAGCAGTTCTTC. Its translation is CASSLGQETYNEQFF.

The gene calls are TRBV7-8 and TRBJ2-7, with D perhaps TRBD2 (6 bases). Per the germline V gene, CDR1 is SGHVS and CDR2 is FQNEAQ. V was shortened by 5 bases and J by 3 bases, with 17 bases between the two germline ends. The CDR3 extends over 15 amino acids. CDR3 nucleotide sequence: TGTGCCAGCAGCCCCTCTAGCGCAAGCGACTACGAGCAGTACTTC. It yields the protein CASSPSSASDYEQYF. The full variable domain, with the rest looked up from reference TRBV7-8 and TRBJ2-7, is GAGVSQSPRYKVAKRGQDVALRCDPISGHVSLFWYQQALGQGPEFLTYFQNEAQLDKSGLPSDRFFAERPEGSVSTLKIQRTQQEDSAVYLCASSPSSASDYEQYFGPGTRLTVT.

The rearrangement uses TRBV13 and TRBJ2-3; 10 bases align to TRBD2. Germline V gene lookup returns CDR1 PRHDT and CDR2 FYEKMQ (reference sequence). This CDR3 is built from 15 residues. Trimming cost V 5 bases and J 3 bases; bases outside gene matches: 5. The CDR3 loop reads CASSLLAGWTDTQYF. The CDR3 nucleotides read TGTGCCAGCAGCCTACTAGCGGGATGGACAGATACGCAGTATTTT.

This chain uses TRBV24-1 with TRBJ1-5, with a tentative D call TRBD1 (6 bases). The CDR3 loop spans 16 amino acids. Germline V gives CDR1 KGHDR, CDR2 SFDVKD. Trimming removed 4 bases from V and 0 bases from J, with 12 bases in between. CDR3 loop: CATSEQGSYSNQPQHF. The CDR3, as DNA: TGTGCCACCAGTGAACAGGGCAGCTATAGCAATCAGCCCCAGCATTTT.

The V gene is TRBV7-3, the J gene TRBJ2-4, with D possibly TRBD1 on 5 matching bases. The V and J ends lost 2 bases and 5 bases respectively, with 16 bases between them. The CDR3 is made up of 16 amino acids. From germline, CDR1 is SGHTA and CDR2 FQGTGA. The CDR3, as DNA: TGTGCCAGCAGCTTAGGTCAGGGTCGGTCAGAAAACATTCAGTACTTC. The encoded protein is CASSLGQGRSENIQYF.

This clone was detected only once. The chain employs TRBV5-1 and TRBJ1-5; weak D call: TRBD1 (5 bases). V lost 4 bases to trimming and J lost 0 bases, with 20 bases between them. The CDR3 covers 18 residues. Germline V gene sequence: CDR1 SGHRS, CDR2 YFSETQ. CDR3: CASSLDPQGQNSNQPQHF. The CDR3 DNA reads as TGCGCCAGCAGCCTAGATCCTCAGGGCCAGAATAGCAATCAGCCCCAGCATTTT.

This clone was detected only once. The chain couples TRBV5-1 to TRBJ2-2, with D maybe TRBD1 (5 bases). Germline CDR1 SGHRS, CDR2 YFSETQ. The CDR3 totals 17 residues. V lost 7 bases, J lost 0 bases, and 19 bases lay in between. Written as DNA, the CDR3 is TGCGCCAGCGACCCGATCTCAGGGTCGGCGAACACCGGGGAGCTGTTTTTT. Residues: CASDPISGSANTGELFF.

This clone was picked up one time. This sequence joins TRBV7-3 and TRBJ2-3; 9 positions agree with TRBD1. CDR1 is SGHTA and CDR2 is FQGTGA in the germline V gene. CDR3 length: 16 amino acids. The trim removed 5 bases at V and 3 bases at J, leaving 9 bases unmatched. DNA for the CDR3: TGTGCCAGCAGCCCCACGGCGGGACAGGGTACAGATACGCAGTATTTT. This encodes CASSPTAGQGTDTQYF.

This chain links TRBV6-5 with TRBJ2-2; 9 bases are a match to TRBD2. This CDR3 is built from 15 residues. CDR1 is MNHEY, CDR2 SVGAGI, per germline. V shed 10 bases, J shed 5 bases, and the junction held 11 bases outside the gene matches. The CDR3 loop is CATSGSGGFTGELFF. DNA for the CDR3: TGTGCCACCTCGGGAAGCGGGGGGTTTACCGGGGAGCTGTTTTTT.

V and J are TRBV2 and TRBJ2-3, with D unclear. With 5 bases removed from V and 2 bases from J, the gap between germline ends came to 11 bases. CDR1 SNHLY and CDR2 FYNNEI come from the germline V gene. The CDR3 has 14 amino acids. CDR3 bases: TGTGCCAGCAGTTATACTTATTCCACAGATACGCAGTATTTT. Protein: CASSYTYSTDTQYF.

The rearrangement links TRBV5-4 to TRBJ1-4, with 7 bases that match TRBD1. V lost 3 bases to trimming and J lost 7 bases; unmatched junction nucleotides: 6. CDR1 and CDR2 (germline): SGHNT, YYREEE (reference sequence). The CDR3 has 14 residues. In nucleotides, the CDR3 is TGTGCCAGCAGCTGGGGACAGAGTGCTGAAAAACTGTTTTTT. It specifies CASSWGQSAEKLFF.

This sequence joins TRBV28 and TRBJ2-1; a possible D gene is TRBD1 (6 bases). The V end was cut by 6 bases, the J end by 5 bases, with 14 bases between. The CDR3 extends over 14 amino acids. The V gene's germline CDR1 is MDHEN and CDR2 SYDVKM. The CDR3 reads CASRPGTKDNEQFF. Here the CDR3 DNA reads TGTGCCAGCAGGCCCGGGACAAAGGACAATGAGCAGTTCTTC.

The chain has TRBV10-3 and TRBJ2-2, with 11 bases that match TRBD2. Germline trimming cut 4 bases from V and 5 bases from J; bases unmatched to any gene: 3. Germline assignment: CDR1 ENHRY and CDR2 SYGVKD. The CDR3 has 15 residues. The CDR3 spells CAISGLAGGTGELFF. CDR3 nucleotide sequence: TGTGCCATCAGTGGGTTAGCGGGAGGGACCGGGGAGCTGTTTTTT.

J is TRBJ2-3 and V is TRBV30, with 7 bases that match TRBD2. J was trimmed by 2 bases and V by 4 bases; bases with no gene match: 6. Germline lookup yields CDR1 GTSNPN and CDR2 SVGIG (reference sequence). This CDR3 has 14 residues. The CDR3: CAWTSGLLTDTQYF. CDR3 DNA: TGTGCCTGGACTAGCGGACTCCTCACAGATACGCAGTATTTT.

The rearrangement joins TRBV28 to TRBJ2-3, with 15 nucleotides matching TRBD2. The V segment lost 6 bases and the J segment 0 bases; nucleotides outside the gene matches: 4. The CDR3 runs to 17 residues. Germline CDR1 reads MDHEN; CDR2 reads SYDVKM. In DNA, the CDR3 is TGTGCCAGCAGAGGACTAGCGGGGGGGACTAGCACAGATACGCAGTATTTT. This gives the protein CASRGLAGGTSTDTQYF.

With respect to this clone: Within the sample, other DNA sequences also encode this same CDR3. The chain joins TRBV5-8 to TRBJ2-5, with TRBD1 identical over 10 bases. The CDR3 contains 14 residues. Looked up from germline, CDR1 is SGHTS and CDR2 is YDEGEE. The ends lost 3 bases at V and 3 bases at J; junction bases unmatched: 2. The chain's CDR3 is CASSWGQGKETQYF. CDR3 nucleotide sequence: TGTGCCAGCAGCTGGGGACAGGGGAAAGAGACCCAGTACTTC.

The DNA of the CDR3 is TGTGCCAGCAGCCAAGTTGCATGGAGCTCCTATAATTCACCCCTCCACTTT. Translation: CASSQVAWSSYNSPLHF. The chain recombines TRBV14 with TRBJ1-6; no definite D call. CDR1 is SGHDN and CDR2 is FVKESK in the germline V gene. The length of the CDR3 is 17 residues. V was shortened by 1 base and J by 0 bases, with 10 bases between the two germline ends.

The rearrangement links TRBV19 to TRBJ1-1; D remains ambiguous. The length of the CDR3 is 13 residues. Germline V gives CDR1 LNHDA, CDR2 SQIVND (reference sequence). The V and J ends lost 0 bases and 3 bases respectively, with 5 bases between them. CDR3 loop: CASSIDRHTEAFF. The CDR3 DNA follows: TGTGCCAGTAGTATAGACAGGCACACTGAAGCTTTCTTT.

The V gene is TRBV2, the J gene TRBJ2-7; D might be TRBD2 (5 bases). The germline CDR1 and CDR2 sequences are SNHLY and FYNNEI. Trimming removed 4 bases from V and 9 bases from J, with 16 bases in between. CDR3 length equals 13 residues. CDR3 amino acids: CASSVGLAHGQYF. In nucleotides, the CDR3 is TGTGCCAGCAGTGTTGGCCTAGCCCACGGGCAGTACTTC.

The chain recombines TRBV5-4 with TRBJ1-1; possibly TRBD1 for D (5 bases). Germline assignment: CDR1 SGHNT and CDR2 YYREEE (reference sequence). This CDR3 contains 14 residues. The V end lost 0 bases, the J end lost 3 bases, and 9 bases lay between the germline ends. The CDR3 coding sequence is TGTGCCAGCAGCTTGGCCCAGGGCTACACTGAAGCTTTCTTT. Its translation: CASSLAQGYTEAFF. Combining the CDR3 with reference TRBV5-4 and TRBJ1-1 gives the whole variable domain ETGVTQSPTHLIKTRGQQVTLRCSSQSGHNTVSWYQQALGQGPQFIFQYYREEENGRGNFPPRFSGLQFPNYSSELNVNALELDDSALYLCASSLAQGYTEAFFGQGTRLTVV.

The rearrangement joins TRBV7-9 to TRBJ1-2; 7 nucleotides line up with TRBD1. J was trimmed by 4 bases and V by 6 bases; bases with no gene match: 8. The CDR3 is 14 residues long. Germline CDR1 SEHNR, CDR2 FQNEAQ (reference sequence). The CDR3 loop reads CASRKRDSFYGYTF. CDR3 DNA sequence: TGTGCCAGCAGAAAGAGGGACAGCTTCTATGGCTACACCTTC.